This is a list of T cell receptor beta chains from one sample in a study of cytomegalovirus exposure and HLA in healthy donors. The repertoire was sequenced with immunoSEQ multiplex PCR; TCRdb's copy has only in-frame clones and lacks some. The table records roughly 70,000 clones, roughly 82% of them present only once. Sequenced material: PBMCs. All receptors derive from a man younger than 35 in good health and CMV-seronegative. CDR3s include the opening cysteine and the closing phenylalanine or tryptophan. D genes are given only for firm matches. Clone size, where shown, is once, few, many, or a class for clones that have expanded.

V gene: TRBV27
J gene: TRBJ1-5
clone size: .
D gene: .
CDR3 DNA: TGTGCCAGCAGTTATAACTCATGGTATAGCAATCAGCCCCAGCATTTT
CDR3 protein: CASSYNSWYSNQPQHF

V gene: TRBV28
J gene: TRBJ1-1
clone size: .
D gene: .
CDR3 DNA: TGTGCCAGCAGTGGACAGATTGAAGCTTTCTTT
CDR3 protein: CASSGQIEAFF

V gene: TRBV19
J gene: TRBJ1-5
clone size: .
D gene: .
CDR3 DNA: TGTGCCAGTAGTCCGAGAGGGGGGGTTGACAATCAGCCCCAGCATTTT
CDR3 protein: CASSPRGGVDNQPQHF

V gene: TRBV30
J gene: TRBJ2-7
clone size: .
D gene: .
CDR3 DNA: TGTGCCTGGAGAACTGGGGGGTACGAGCAGTACTTC
CDR3 protein: CAWRTGGYEQYF

V gene: TRBV6-4
J gene: TRBJ2-3
clone size: .
D gene: TRBD2
CDR3 DNA: TGTGCCAGCAGTTTAGCGGGGGGCACGACAGATACGCAGTATTTT
CDR3 protein: CASSLAGGTTDTQYF

V gene: TRBV4-3
J gene: TRBJ2-3
clone size: .
D gene: .
CDR3 DNA: TGCGCCAGCAGCGCCCGGAGGGGGCTAGTCACGCAGTATTTT
CDR3 protein: CASSARRGLVTQYF

V gene: TRBV4-1
J gene: TRBJ2-7
clone size: .
D gene: .
CDR3 DNA: TGCGCCAGCAGCCATCCGTCCTACGAGCAGTACTTC
CDR3 protein: CASSHPSYEQYF

V gene: TRBV7-6
J gene: TRBJ1-1
clone size: .
D gene: TRBD1
CDR3 DNA: TGTGCCAGCAGCTTATATGGTATGGGGACAGGGGAAGCTTTCTTT
CDR3 protein: CASSLYGMGTGEAFF

V gene: TRBV5-4
J gene: TRBJ2-5
clone size: .
D gene: TRBD1
CDR3 DNA: TGTGCCAGCAGCTCCCTAACCAGGACAGGGTGGGAGACCCAGTACTTC
CDR3 protein: CASSSLTRTGWETQYF

V gene: TRBV10-3
J gene: TRBJ2-1
clone size: .
D gene: TRBD2
CDR3 DNA: TGTGCCATCAGTAAAGGGGACGGGGGGTCCTCCTACAATGAGCAGTTCTTC
CDR3 protein: CAISKGDGGSSYNEQFF

V gene: TRBV2
J gene: TRBJ2-5
clone size: .
D gene: .
CDR3 DNA: TGTGCCAGCAGGGGAGACGCGGAGACCCAGTACTTC
CDR3 protein: CASRGDAETQYF

V gene: TRBV2
J gene: TRBJ2-2
clone size: once
D gene: .
CDR3 DNA: TGTGCCAGCAGAGAAGGTCCGGGGGAGCTGTTTTTT
CDR3 protein: CASREGPGELFF

V gene: TRBV27
J gene: TRBJ1-1
clone size: .
D gene: .
CDR3 DNA: TGTGCCAGCAGTTTATCAGGGGGGGACACTGAAGCTTTCTTT
CDR3 protein: CASSLSGGDTEAFF

V gene: TRBV27
J gene: TRBJ1-1
clone size: .
D gene: TRBD1
CDR3 DNA: TGTGCCAGCACCATCAACCGGGACAGCCTTGAAGCTTTCTTT
CDR3 protein: CASTINRDSLEAFF

V gene: TRBV19
J gene: TRBJ1-1
clone size: .
D gene: TRBD1
CDR3 DNA: TGTGCCAGTAGTATAGGACAGGGGTACGCTGAAGCTTTCTTT
CDR3 protein: CASSIGQGYAEAFF

V gene: TRBV11-3
J gene: TRBJ1-1
clone size: .
D gene: .
CDR3 DNA: TGTGCCAGCAGCTTAGGGGCCCGGAACACTGAAGCTTTCTTT
CDR3 protein: CASSLGARNTEAFF

V gene: TRBV6-6
J gene: TRBJ2-7
clone size: .
D gene: TRBD2
CDR3 DNA: TGTGCCAGCAGTTACTCGGCTAGCGGAGGGGTCTACGAGCAGTACTTC
CDR3 protein: CASSYSASGGVYEQYF